This T cell receptor (beta chain) was identified in a study of cytomegalovirus exposure and HLA in healthy donors. PCR used 60 Vbeta primers and 13 Jbeta primers. Sequencing used immunoSEQ multiplex PCR; TCRdb keeps in-frame clones, though not all of them. The data contain fewer than 200,000 clones, approximately 80% of them seen just once; the ten biggest clones take up 0.75% to 0.8%. A remark on this clone: In the same sample, other DNA sequences code for this CDR3.

The CDR3 has 14 residues. Germline V CDR1 and CDR2: MGHRA, YSYEKL. V lost 4 bases, J lost 5 bases, and 5 bases stayed unmatched. The TCR originated in a female donor in good health and CMV-seronegative. The gene calls are TRBV4-1 and TRBJ2-5, with 9 bases fitting TRBD1. Input material: PBMCs. This CDR3 is CASSPQGTGETQYF. The CDR3 bases are TGCGCCAGCAGCCCCCAGGGGACAGGGGAGACCCAGTACTTC.